The rows below give T cell receptor beta chains drawn from one sample of a study of blood T cell repertoires in COVID-19. Profiling relied on immunoSEQ multiplex PCR, and the TCRdb table lists in-frame clones only, not all of them. The sample consists of under 350,000 clones, around 85% of them appearing once. The sequenced sample was peripheral blood. The receptors come from a human donor in a cohort sampled during active COVID-19. The CDR3 runs from the conserved cysteine through the conserved F or W. D genes are given only for firm matches. The size of a clone is reported for some rows only, either as once, few or many, or as a class for expanded clones.

V	size	length	D	J	CDR3	DNA
TRBV13	-	15	-	TRBJ2-3	CASSYRKTDTDTQYF	TGTGCCAGCAGCTACCGAAAAACAGACACAGATACGCAGTATTTT
TRBV2	few	15	-	TRBJ1-5	CASSTQGTPNQPQHF	TGTGCCAGCAGTACTCAGGGAACCCCCAATCAGCCCCAGCATTTT
TRBV30	-	14	-	TRBJ1-6	CAWTGDTNNSPLHF	TGTGCCTGGACGGGGGATACCAATAATTCACCCCTCCACTTT
TRBV28	-	16	TRBD1	TRBJ1-3	CASSLGTGGSGNTIYF	TGTGCCAGCAGTTTGGGGACAGGGGGCTCTGGAAACACCATATATTTT
TRBV9	-	13	-	TRBJ2-3	CASKKGGTDTQYF	TGTGCCAGCAAGAAAGGGGGAACAGATACGCAGTATTTT
TRBV7-9	once	16	TRBD1	TRBJ2-7	CASSPGQGMNTYEQYF	TGTGCCAGCAGCCCGGGACAGGGAATGAATACCTACGAGCAGTACTTC
TRBV12-3/TRBV12-4	-	13	TRBD2	TRBJ2-1	CASRGGTSYEQFF	TGTGCCAGCAGGGGAGGGACTAGCTATGAGCAGTTCTTC
TRBV6-1	-	14	-	TRBJ2-3	CASSDSGGTDTQYF	TGTGCCAGCAGTGATAGCGGAGGCACAGATACGCAGTATTTT
TRBV7-9	-	12	-	TRBJ1-2	CASSLDSRGYTF	TGTGCCAGCAGCTTAGACAGTAGGGGCTACACCTTC
TRBV13	-	15	-	TRBJ1-1	CASSSRTYMNTEAFF	TGTGCCAGCAGCTCCCGGACTTACATGAACACTGAAGCTTTCTTT
TRBV3-1/TRBV3-2	-	12	TRBD1	TRBJ2-7	CASSPSRDRKHF	TGTGCCAGCAGCCCCTCGAGGGACAGGAAACACTTC
TRBV30	-	16	TRBD1	TRBJ2-3	CAWAPRTGGVTDTQYF	TGTGCCTGGGCCCCACGGACAGGGGGAGTCACAGATACGCAGTATTTT
TRBV6-5	-	15	TRBD1	TRBJ1-1	CASNRQGEVSTEAFF	TGTGCCAGCAATAGACAGGGGGAAGTGAGCACTGAAGCTTTCTTT
TRBV10-3	-	13	-	TRBJ1-1	CAISPQGRTEAFF	TGTGCCATCAGTCCACAGGGTCGGACTGAAGCTTTCTTT
TRBV7-6	once	15	TRBD1	TRBJ2-7	CASSLGQGVTYEQYF	TGTGCCAGCAGCTTAGGGCAGGGGGTAACCTACGAGCAGTACTTC